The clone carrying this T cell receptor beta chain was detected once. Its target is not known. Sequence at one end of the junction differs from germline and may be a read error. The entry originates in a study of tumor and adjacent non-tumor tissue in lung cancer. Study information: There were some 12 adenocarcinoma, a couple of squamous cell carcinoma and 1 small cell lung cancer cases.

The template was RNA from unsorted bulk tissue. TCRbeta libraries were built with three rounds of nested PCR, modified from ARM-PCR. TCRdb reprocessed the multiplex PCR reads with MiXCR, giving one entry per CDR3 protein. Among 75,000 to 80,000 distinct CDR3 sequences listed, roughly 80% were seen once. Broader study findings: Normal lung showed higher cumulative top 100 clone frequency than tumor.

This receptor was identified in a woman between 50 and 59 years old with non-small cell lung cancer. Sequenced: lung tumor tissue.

The CDR3 nucleotides read TGCAGTGGGGTCCCGGGGGCCTTAGATGCGCAGTATTTT. As protein: CSGVPGALDAQYF. The V gene is TRBV20-1, the J gene TRBJ2-3; D may correspond to TRBD1 or TRBD2 (6 bases each). There are 13 residues in the CDR3. Germline-derived CDR1 and CDR2 are DFQATT and SNEGSKA (reference sequence).